Listed below are T cell receptor beta chains from one sample, sequenced in a study of shared clonotypes between healthy human individuals. The protocol was immunoSEQ multiplex PCR, while the TCRdb copy is restricted to in-frame clones and leaves out a portion. The data contain some 2.4 million clones, approximately 94% of them singletons. What was sequenced was naive CD4+ T cells from PBMCs. The receptors shown here come from a man aged 18 to 35 in good health. Some clones in this sample may be carry-over from other donors' samples. Each CDR3 is given with its conserved first and last residue. The order of the fields is J gene, CDR3 length, D gene, V gene, clone size, CDR3 protein, CDR3 DNA. D genes are given only for firm matches. Clone size is stated in some rows and not others, as once, few, many or a class when expanded.

J: TRBJ2-6; length: 15; D: .; V: TRBV7-9; size: .; CDR3: CASSLGGRGANVLTF; DNA: TGTGCCAGCAGCTTAGGAGGGCGTGGGGCCAACGTCCTGACTTTC
J: TRBJ1-5; length: 14; D: TRBD1; V: TRBV7-2; size: once; CDR3: CASSFLGGDQPQHF; DNA: TGTGCCAGCAGCTTTTTAGGGGGCGATCAGCCCCAGCATTTT
J: TRBJ2-3; length: 15; D: TRBD2; V: TRBV5-1; size: .; CDR3: CASSQGTSGKDTQYF; DNA: TGCGCCAGCAGCCAAGGGACTAGCGGGAAGGATACGCAGTATTTT
J: TRBJ2-1; length: 12; D: .; V: TRBV29-1; size: .; CDR3: CSVRVPYNEQFF; DNA: TGCAGCGTTCGGGTCCCCTACAATGAGCAGTTCTTC
J: TRBJ2-1; length: 19; D: .; V: TRBV7-6; size: .; CDR3: CASSLDQDGSLGSYNEQFF; DNA: TGTGCCAGCAGCTTAGATCAGGACGGGAGTCTGGGCTCCTACAATGAGCAGTTCTTC
J: TRBJ2-3; length: 12; D: .; V: TRBV7-2; size: .; CDR3: CASSSVTDTQYF; DNA: TGTGCCAGCAGCTCTGTAACAGATACGCAGTATTTT
J: TRBJ2-4; length: 16; D: TRBD2; V: TRBV19; size: .; CDR3: CASSIRPPSGTNIQYF; DNA: TGTGCCAGTAGTATCCGACCCCCTAGCGGGACAAACATTCAGTACTTC
J: TRBJ2-5; length: 14; D: .; V: TRBV11-2; size: .; CDR3: CASSPQRRQETQYF; DNA: TGTGCCAGCAGCCCCCAGCGTAGACAAGAGACCCAGTACTTC
J: TRBJ2-7; length: 13; D: .; V: TRBV28; size: .; CDR3: CASTKLGRYEQYF; DNA: TGTGCCAGCACCAAACTGGGACGCTACGAGCAGTACTTC
J: TRBJ2-5; length: 14; D: .; V: TRBV5-1; size: .; CDR3: CASSLGTQKETQYF; DNA: TGCGCCAGCAGCTTGGGGACTCAGAAAGAGACCCAGTACTTC
J: TRBJ2-7; length: 19; D: .; V: TRBV4-2; size: .; CDR3: CASSQPTTTGGPRAYEQYF; DNA: TGTGCCAGCAGCCAACCGACAACCACCGGGGGTCCCAGGGCGTACGAGCAGTACTTC
J: TRBJ2-1; length: 16; D: .; V: TRBV18; size: .; CDR3: CASSPPSGPSYNEQFF; DNA: TGTGCCAGCTCACCCCCGTCGGGCCCCTCCTACAATGAGCAGTTCTTC
J: TRBJ2-2; length: 14; D: .; V: TRBV19; size: .; CDR3: CASSIQGNTGELFF; DNA: TGTGCCAGTAGTATACAGGGGAACACCGGGGAGCTGTTTTTT
J: TRBJ2-3; length: 14; D: .; V: TRBV7-3; size: .; CDR3: CASSAQAPLGTQYF; DNA: TGTGCCAGCAGCGCTCAAGCTCCCCTTGGTACGCAGTATTTT
J: TRBJ1-1; length: 12; D: .; V: TRBV4-2; size: .; CDR3: CASSPLGDEAFF; DNA: TGTGCCAGCAGCCCCCTCGGGGACGAAGCTTTCTTT
J: TRBJ2-7; length: 12; D: .; V: TRBV2; size: .; CDR3: CASSELGTEQYF; DNA: TGTGCCAGCAGCGAGCTAGGTACTGAGCAGTACTTC
J: TRBJ2-2; length: 15; D: .; V: TRBV12-5; size: .; CDR3: CASGLVGPNTGELFF; DNA: TGTGCTAGTGGTTTGGTGGGCCCAAACACCGGGGAGCTGTTTTTT
J: TRBJ1-2; length: 13; D: .; V: TRBV5-1; size: .; CDR3: CASSYEGSYGYTF; DNA: TGCGCCAGCAGCTATGAAGGGAGCTATGGCTACACCTTC